This note documents a single TCR beta chain sequence. Participant-reported clinical history was the basis for cohort assignment. This sample was included in a study of blood T cell repertoires in COVID-19. Across the study: Researchers got acute and convalescent COVID-19 samples from the United States, Italy and Spain.

Germline V CDR1 and CDR2: WSHSY, SAAADI. The V end lost 8 bases, the J end lost 3 bases, and 11 bases lay between the germline ends. The CDR3 covers 13 residues. Generated by immunoSEQ multiplex PCR, the TCRdb table keeps only in-frame clones and is missing some. Here the sample spans about 180,000 clones, more than 65% being singletons. The clonotype was recovered from a woman between 40 and 50 years old with acute COVID-19. Sequences were obtained from PBMCs or T cells enriched from blood (not recorded which). The V gene is TRBV10-2, the J gene TRBJ1-5; D perhaps matches TRBD1 (5 bases). The CDR3: CASGQGSNQPQHF. The CDR3 coding sequence is TGCGCCAGCGGCCAGGGTTCCAATCAGCCCCAGCATTTT.